What follows are 17 T cell receptor beta chains derived from one specimen sequenced in a study of cytomegalovirus exposure and HLA in healthy donors (dated by TCRdb to 2015 to 2018). The library was produced with the immunoSEQ multiplex PCR assay. TCRdb limited this immuneACCESS table to in-frame rearrangements with V and J called. A share of clones is missing; checked studies link under half to unresolved V genes, and the rest is unexplained. Counted in this sample were a few hundred thousand clones; 86% of them appeared once. The ten largest clones capture roughly 0.8% of the sample. Sequencing used PBMCs. All receptors derive from a woman aged 18-29 years in good health and CMV-seronegative.

This chain connects TRBV28 to TRBJ2-3; tentative D call: TRBD2 (6 bases). The CDR3 is made up of 16 amino acids. Germline assignment: CDR1 MDHEN and CDR2 SYDVKM. Trimming shortened V by 4 bases and J by 0 bases, and 14 bases separated the two germline ends. CDR3 protein: CASSSPTSRSTDTQYF. In DNA form, the CDR3 reads TGTGCCAGCAGTTCCCCCACTAGCCGGAGCACAGATACGCAGTATTTT.

The chain links TRBV29-1 to TRBJ2-5, with D tentatively TRBD1 (5 bases). This CDR3 spans 17 amino acids. V was shortened by 3 bases and J by 5 bases, with 25 bases between the two germline ends. In germline, CDR1 is SQVTM, CDR2 ANQGSEA. The CDR3 region has the DNA TGCAGCGTTGATGCTTCCTGGCAGGGTACAGGTTTTGAGACCCAGTACTTC. Residues: CSVDASWQGTGFETQYF.

The rearrangement joins TRBV6-5 to TRBJ2-7; 9 bases line up with TRBD2. This CDR3 is built from 15 residues. Germline V CDR1 and CDR2: MNHEY, SVGAGI. J was trimmed by 0 bases and V by 6 bases; bases with no gene match: 6. The CDR3 DNA reads TGTGCCAGCAGCCTTCTAGCGGGAACCTCCTACGAGCAGTACTTC. Translation gives CASSLLAGTSYEQYF.

The V gene is TRBV6-5, the J gene TRBJ1-1; D perhaps matches TRBD1 (5 bases). With 8 bases removed from V and 4 bases from J, the gap between germline ends came to 17 bases. The germline V gene has CDR1 MNHEY and CDR2 SVGAGI. The CDR3 is 14 residues long. The CDR3 is CASGQSGGFTEAFF. For the CDR3, the DNA is TGTGCCAGCGGTCAGTCGGGGGGATTCACTGAAGCTTTCTTT.

This clone was recorded once. This chain joins TRBV4-2 and TRBJ2-7; 12 bases line up with TRBD2. Germline V lookup: CDR1 LGHNA, CDR2 YNFKEQ. J gave up 2 bases and V 4 bases, and 3 bases lay outside the gene matches. The CDR3 covers 15 residues. DNA for the CDR3: TGTGCCAGCAGCCCCCGGACTAGCGGGACCTACGAGCAGTACTTC. This encodes CASSPRTSGTYEQYF.

The V and J genes are TRBV4-1 and TRBJ2-3; the match to TRBD2 covers 7 bases. CDR1 and CDR2 (germline): MGHRA, YSYEKL. CDR3 length equals 15 residues. V lost 4 bases to trimming and J lost 0 bases; unmatched junction nucleotides: 4. This CDR3 reads CASSLLAVSTDTQYF. The CDR3 DNA reads TGCGCCAGCAGCCTGCTAGCGGTCAGCACAGATACGCAGTATTTT.

Only one count was recorded for this clone. This chain joins TRBV4-2 and TRBJ2-3; 8 nucleotides line up with TRBD2. The CDR3 has 16 amino acids. The V gene's germline CDR1 is LGHNA and CDR2 YNFKEQ. Trimming took 3 bases from V and 8 from J; bases not matched to a gene: 13. CDR3 nucleotides: TGTGCCAGCAGCCAGGGTAGTGGTGGGAGCGGGGGTACGCAGTATTTT. Translated: CASSQGSGGSGGTQYF.

The table lists this clone with a few counts. This rearrangement joins TRBV19 to TRBJ2-7; tentatively, D is TRBD1 (6 bases). The V and J ends lost 1 base and 3 bases respectively, with 7 bases between them. In germline, CDR1 is LNHDA, CDR2 SQIVND (reference sequence). The CDR3 length is 13 residues. The CDR3 here is CASSIGDIYEQYF. The DNA for the CDR3 is TGTGCCAGTAGTATAGGGGACATCTACGAGCAGTACTTC.

This chain links TRBV29-1 with TRBJ2-1; 9 nucleotides line up with TRBD2. The germline CDR1 and CDR2 sequences are SQVTM and ANQGSEA. V was clipped by 3 bases and J by 9 bases; unmatched bases: 9. The CDR3 contains 14 residues. The CDR3 region has the DNA TGCAGCGTTGACGCACTAGCGGGCGGCGTTGAGCAGTTCTTC. It yields the protein CSVDALAGGVEQFF.

The chain recombines TRBV9 with TRBJ1-2, with D maybe TRBD1 (5 bases). This CDR3 region has 13 residues. The V gene's germline CDR1 is SGDLS and CDR2 YYNGEE. V was clipped by 3 bases and J by 4 bases, with 10 bases between them. In DNA form, the CDR3 reads TGTGCCAGCAGCGGCGGGACGGTCTATGGCTACACCTTC. It is translated as CASSGGTVYGYTF.

In its sample, this clone was seen once. The V and J genes are TRBV28 and TRBJ2-1; possibly TRBD1 for D (5 bases). Germline CDR1 reads MDHEN; CDR2 reads SYDVKM. The CDR3 runs to 13 residues. Deletions cut 5 bases from V and 4 bases from J, with 9 bases between. Here the CDR3 reads CASSIGAYNEQFF. The DNA of the CDR3 is TGTGCCAGCAGTATAGGGGCGTACAATGAGCAGTTCTTC.

V gene TRBV27 combines with J gene TRBJ2-5; 8 bases agree with TRBD1. V shed 2 bases, J shed 5 bases, and the junction held 7 bases outside the gene matches. Germline V gene sequence: CDR1 MNHEY, CDR2 SMNVEV (reference sequence). The CDR3 has 15 residues. CDR3 in amino acids: CASSLLAGGRETQYF. CDR3 bases: TGTGCCAGCAGTTTACTGGCAGGGGGCAGGGAGACCCAGTACTTC.

The CDR3 reads CASSRSGDTSEAFF. CDR3 sequence (DNA): TGTGCCAGCAGCCGCTCCGGGGACACCAGTGAAGCTTTCTTT. The chain links TRBV11-2 to TRBJ1-1, with D possibly TRBD1 on 6 matching bases. The CDR3 runs 14 residues. V dropped 5 bases and J dropped 7 bases, with 17 bases sitting between them. Germline assignment: CDR1 SGHAT and CDR2 FQNNGV.

V is TRBV13 and J is TRBJ2-3; 9 bases map to TRBD2. J gave up 7 bases and V 0 bases, and 5 bases lay outside the gene matches. The CDR3 runs 15 residues. CDR1 PRHDT and CDR2 FYEKMQ come from the germline V gene (reference sequence). The CDR3 loop is CASSLGTSGHYTQYF. CDR3 nucleotides: TGTGCCAGCAGCTTAGGGACTAGCGGCCACTATACGCAGTATTTT.

This sequence joins TRBV28 and TRBJ2-1, with TRBD2 identical over 13 bases. V was clipped by 3 bases and J by 6 bases; unmatched bases: 5. Germline V lookup: CDR1 MDHEN, CDR2 SYDVKM. The CDR3 sequence is 16 residues long. The CDR3 protein is CASSFGGLAGINEQFF. The CDR3 coding sequence is TGTGCCAGCAGTTTTGGGGGACTAGCGGGAATCAATGAGCAGTTCTTC.

This sequence joins TRBV9 and TRBJ2-3; 14 bases are a match to TRBD2. Germline CDR1 reads SGDLS; CDR2 reads YYNGEE. This CDR3 has 19 residues. Trimming took 0 bases from V and 3 from J; bases not matched to a gene: 9. DNA of the CDR3: TGTGCCAGCAGCGTAGAAGGCGGGACTAGCGGGAGACTAACAGATACGCAGTATTTT. Translated, it gives CASSVEGGTSGRLTDTQYF.

The chain employs TRBV29-1 and TRBJ2-3; weak D call: TRBD1 (5 bases). Trimming took 4 bases from V and 4 from J, leaving 9 bases between them. This CDR3 is 12 amino acids long. CDR1 is SQVTM and CDR2 is ANQGSEA in the germline V gene. CDR3 DNA sequence: TGCAGCGTTGCCCAACAGGCAGATACGCAGTATTTT. This sequence encodes CSVAQQADTQYF.